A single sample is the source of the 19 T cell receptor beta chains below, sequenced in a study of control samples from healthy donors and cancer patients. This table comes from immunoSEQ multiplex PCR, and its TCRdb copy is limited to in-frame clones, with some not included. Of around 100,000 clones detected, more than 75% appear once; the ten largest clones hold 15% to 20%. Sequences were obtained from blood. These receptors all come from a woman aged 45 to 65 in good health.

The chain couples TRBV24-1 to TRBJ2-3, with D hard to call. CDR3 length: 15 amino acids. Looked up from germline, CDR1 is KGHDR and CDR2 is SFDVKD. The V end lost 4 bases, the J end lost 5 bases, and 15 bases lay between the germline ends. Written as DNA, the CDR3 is TGTGCCACCAGTGACGGGCGGCTAGTCCGAGATACGCAGTATTTT. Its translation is CATSDGRLVRDTQYF.

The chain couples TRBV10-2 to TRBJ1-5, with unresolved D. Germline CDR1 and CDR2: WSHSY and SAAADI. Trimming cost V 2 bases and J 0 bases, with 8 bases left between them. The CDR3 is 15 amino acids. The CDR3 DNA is TGCGCCAGCAGTGAGGGAGGGCCTAGCAATCAGCCCCAGCATTTT. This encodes CASSEGGPSNQPQHF.

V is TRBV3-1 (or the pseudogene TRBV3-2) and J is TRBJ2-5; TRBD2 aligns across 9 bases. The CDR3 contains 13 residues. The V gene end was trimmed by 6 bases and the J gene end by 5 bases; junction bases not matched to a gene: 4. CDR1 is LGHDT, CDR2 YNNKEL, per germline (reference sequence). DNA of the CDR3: TGTGCCAGCAGGCTAGCGGGGAGGGAGACCCAGTACTTC. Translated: CASRLAGRETQYF.

In nucleotides, the CDR3 is TGTGCCAGCAGCTACCGGGACAGGGGGGAGCCCCAGCATTTT. Residues: CASSYRDRGEPQHF. This sequence joins TRBV5-6 and TRBJ1-5, with 11 bases identical to TRBD1. This CDR3 has 14 residues. With 3 bases clipped from V and 8 bases from J, the junction kept 4 bases outside the gene matches. CDR1 and CDR2 from the germline V gene are SGHDT and YYEEEE.

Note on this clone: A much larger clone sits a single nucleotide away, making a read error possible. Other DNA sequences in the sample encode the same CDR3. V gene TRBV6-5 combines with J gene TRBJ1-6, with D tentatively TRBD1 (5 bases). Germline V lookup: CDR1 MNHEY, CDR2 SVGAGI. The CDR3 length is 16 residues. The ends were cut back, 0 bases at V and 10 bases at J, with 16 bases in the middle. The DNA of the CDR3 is TGTGCCAGCAGTTACTCTTGGGGGACGGGGGGGTCACCCCTCCACTTT. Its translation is CASSYSWGTGGSPLHF.

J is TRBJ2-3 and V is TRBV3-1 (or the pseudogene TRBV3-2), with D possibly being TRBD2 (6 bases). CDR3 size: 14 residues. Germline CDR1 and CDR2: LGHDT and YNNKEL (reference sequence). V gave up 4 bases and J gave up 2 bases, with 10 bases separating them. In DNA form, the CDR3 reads TGTGCCAGCAGCCGCCGGGACTTCACAGATACGCAGTATTTT. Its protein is CASSRRDFTDTQYF.

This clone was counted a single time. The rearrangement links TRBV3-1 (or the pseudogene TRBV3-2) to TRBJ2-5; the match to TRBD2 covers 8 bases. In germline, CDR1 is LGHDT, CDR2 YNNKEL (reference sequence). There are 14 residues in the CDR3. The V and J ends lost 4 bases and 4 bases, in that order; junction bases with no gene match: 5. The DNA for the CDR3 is TGTGCCAGCAGCCGTGGGACTAGAGGAGAGACCCAGTACTTC. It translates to CASSRGTRGETQYF.

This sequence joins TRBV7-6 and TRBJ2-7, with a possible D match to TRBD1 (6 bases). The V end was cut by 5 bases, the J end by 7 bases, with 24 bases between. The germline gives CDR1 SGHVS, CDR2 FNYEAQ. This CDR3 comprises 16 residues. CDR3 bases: TGTGCCAGCAGCGGAGACCCGACAGGAGGTTCGTGGGAGCAGTACTTC. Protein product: CASSGDPTGGSWEQYF.

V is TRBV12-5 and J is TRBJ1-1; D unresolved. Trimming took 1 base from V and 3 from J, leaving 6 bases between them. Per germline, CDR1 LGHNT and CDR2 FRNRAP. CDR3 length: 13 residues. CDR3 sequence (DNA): TGTGCTAGTGGTTTGGGCGTATACACTGAAGCTTTCTTT. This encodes CASGLGVYTEAFF.

CDR3 protein: CASSQGLPNTGELFF. As DNA, the CDR3 is TGCGCCAGCAGCCAAGGGTTGCCGAACACCGGGGAGCTGTTTTTT. The V and J genes are TRBV4-3 and TRBJ2-2; D unresolved. The V gene lost 1 base and the J gene lost 0 bases, with 6 bases spanning the gap. This CDR3 contains 15 residues. Germline V lookup: CDR1 LGHNA, CDR2 YSLEER.

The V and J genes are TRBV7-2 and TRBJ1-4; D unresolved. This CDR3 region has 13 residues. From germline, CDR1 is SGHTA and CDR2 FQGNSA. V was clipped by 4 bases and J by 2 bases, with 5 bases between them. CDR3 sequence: CASSSYTNEKLFF. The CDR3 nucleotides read TGTGCCAGCAGCTCGTACACTAATGAAAAACTGTTTTTT.

This chain's CDR3 is CASSYSPTTIEQFF. CDR3 in DNA: TGTGCCAGCAGTTACTCTCCCACCACAATCGAGCAGTTCTTC. The gene calls are TRBV6-2 or TRBV6-3 and TRBJ2-1; D unresolved. Germline lookup yields CDR1 MNHEY and CDR2 SVGEGT. This CDR3 comprises 14 residues. The V gene lost 0 bases and the J gene lost 10 bases, with 13 bases spanning the gap.

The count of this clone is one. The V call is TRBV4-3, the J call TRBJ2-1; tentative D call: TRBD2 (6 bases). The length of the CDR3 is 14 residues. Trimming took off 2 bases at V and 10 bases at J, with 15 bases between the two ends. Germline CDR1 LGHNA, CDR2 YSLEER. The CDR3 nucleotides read TGCGCCAGCAGCCAATCTGAGACTAGTCGGGAGCAGTTCTTC. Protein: CASSQSETSREQFF.

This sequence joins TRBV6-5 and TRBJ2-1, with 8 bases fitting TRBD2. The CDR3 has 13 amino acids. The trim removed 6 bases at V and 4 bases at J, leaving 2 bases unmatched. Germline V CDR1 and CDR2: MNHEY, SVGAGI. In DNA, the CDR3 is TGTGCCAGCAGACTAGCGGATTACAATGAGCAGTTCTTC. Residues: CASRLADYNEQFF.

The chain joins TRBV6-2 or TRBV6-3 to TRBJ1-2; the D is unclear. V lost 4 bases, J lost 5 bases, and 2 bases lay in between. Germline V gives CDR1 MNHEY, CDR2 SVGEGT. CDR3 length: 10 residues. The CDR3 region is CASSFYGYTF. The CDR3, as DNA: TGTGCCAGCAGTTTTTATGGCTACACCTTC.

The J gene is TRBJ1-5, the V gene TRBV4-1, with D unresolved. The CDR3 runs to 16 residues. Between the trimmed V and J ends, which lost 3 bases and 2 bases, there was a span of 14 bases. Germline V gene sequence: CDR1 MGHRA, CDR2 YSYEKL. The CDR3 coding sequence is TGCGCCAGCAGCCAGGGATGGATGGGCGGCAATCAGCCCCAGCATTTT. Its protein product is CASSQGWMGGNQPQHF.

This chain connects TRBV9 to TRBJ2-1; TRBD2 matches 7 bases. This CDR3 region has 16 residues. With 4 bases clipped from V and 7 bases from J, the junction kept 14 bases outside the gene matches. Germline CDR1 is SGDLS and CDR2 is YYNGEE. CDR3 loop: CASSYWGETSSNEQFF. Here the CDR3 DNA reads TGTGCCAGCAGCTACTGGGGCGAGACTAGCTCAAATGAGCAGTTCTTC.

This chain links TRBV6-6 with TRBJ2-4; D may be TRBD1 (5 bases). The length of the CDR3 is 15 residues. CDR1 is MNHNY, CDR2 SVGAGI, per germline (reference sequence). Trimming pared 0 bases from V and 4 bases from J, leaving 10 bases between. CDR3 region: CASSYSGQRKNIQYF. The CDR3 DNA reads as TGTGCCAGCAGTTACTCCGGACAACGAAAAAACATTCAGTACTTC.

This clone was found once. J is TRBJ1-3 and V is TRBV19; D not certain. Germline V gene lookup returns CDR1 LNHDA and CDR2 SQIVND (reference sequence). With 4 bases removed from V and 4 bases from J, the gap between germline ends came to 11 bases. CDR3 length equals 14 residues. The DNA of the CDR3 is TGTGCCAGTAGTACAGGTGCATCAGGAAACACCATATATTTT. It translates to CASSTGASGNTIYF.